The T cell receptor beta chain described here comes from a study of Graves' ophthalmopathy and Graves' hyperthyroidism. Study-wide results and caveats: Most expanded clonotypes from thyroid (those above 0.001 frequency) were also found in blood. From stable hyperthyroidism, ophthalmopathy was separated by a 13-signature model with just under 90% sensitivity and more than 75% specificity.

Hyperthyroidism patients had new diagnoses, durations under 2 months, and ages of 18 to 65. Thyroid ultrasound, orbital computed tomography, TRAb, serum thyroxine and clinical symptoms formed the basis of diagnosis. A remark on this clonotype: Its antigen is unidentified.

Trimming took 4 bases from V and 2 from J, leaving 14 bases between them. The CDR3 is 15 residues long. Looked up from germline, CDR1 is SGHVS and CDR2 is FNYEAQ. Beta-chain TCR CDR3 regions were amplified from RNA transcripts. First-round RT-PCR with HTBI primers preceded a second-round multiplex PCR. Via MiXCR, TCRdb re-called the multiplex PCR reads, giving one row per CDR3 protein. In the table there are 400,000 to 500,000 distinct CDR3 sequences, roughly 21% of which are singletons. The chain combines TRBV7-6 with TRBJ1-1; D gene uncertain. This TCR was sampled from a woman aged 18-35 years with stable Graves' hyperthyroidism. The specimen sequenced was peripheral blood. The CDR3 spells CASSSPLWVNTEAFF. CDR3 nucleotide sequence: TGTGCCAGCAGCTCCCCGTTATGGGTCAACACTGAAGCTTTCTTT. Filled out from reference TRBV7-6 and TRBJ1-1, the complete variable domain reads GAGVSQSPRYKVTKRGQDVALRCDPISGHVSLYWYRQALGQGPEFLTYFNYEAQQDKSGLPNDRFSAERPEGSISTLTIQRTEQRDSAMYRCASSSPLWVNTEAFFGQGTRLTVV.